A single sample gave rise to the 30 T cell receptor beta chains below, sequenced in a study of shared clonotypes between healthy human individuals. Repertoires were generated with immunoSEQ multiplex PCR, while TCRdb's copy carries only in-frame clones and drops some. Here the sample spans some 2,000,000 clones, almost 96% being singletons. The sequencing sample was made of naive CD4+ T cells sorted from blood. The sample's subset: CD45RA+ positively selected. The receptors shown here come from a man between 18 and 29 years old in good health.

The CDR3 coding sequence is TGCGCCAGCAGTGAGTCCCTAGCCTACCGAACAGATACGCAGTATTTT. The encoded protein is CASSESLAYRTDTQYF. The chain uses TRBV10-1 and TRBJ2-3; D is perhaps TRBD2 (5 bases). Germline V gives CDR1 WNHNN, CDR2 SYGVQD (reference sequence). Trimming took off 0 bases at V and 3 bases at J, with 13 bases between the two ends. The CDR3 extends over 16 amino acids.

V is TRBV7-8 and J is TRBJ2-2; 7 bases are a match to TRBD1. Germline assignment: CDR1 SGHVS and CDR2 FQNEAQ. The ends lost 4 bases at V and 7 bases at J; junction bases unmatched: 9. This CDR3 has 15 residues. CDR3: CASSSGQPQSGELFF. The DNA of the CDR3 is TGTGCCAGCAGCTCGGGACAGCCTCAGAGCGGGGAGCTGTTTTTT. The complete variable domain, with remaining parts taken from reference TRBV7-8 and TRBJ2-2, reads GAGVSQSPRYKVAKRGQDVALRCDPISGHVSLFWYQQALGQGPEFLTYFQNEAQLDKSGLPSDRFFAERPEGSVSTLKIQRTQQEDSAVYLCASSSGQPQSGELFFGEGSRLTVL.

The chain carries TRBV2 and TRBJ1-3; maybe TRBD1 (6 bases). The germline V gene encodes CDR1 SNHLY and CDR2 FYNNEI. Trimming stripped 1 base from V and 2 bases from J, with 9 bases between. The CDR3 contains 15 residues. The CDR3 nucleotides read TGTGCCAGCAGTGAAGACAGGGTGGCTGGAAACACCATATATTTT. Protein: CASSEDRVAGNTIYF.

The chain carries TRBV11-2 and TRBJ2-1, with D uncertain. V lost 2 bases and J lost 4, with 6 bases in between. The germline gives CDR1 SGHAT, CDR2 FQNNGV. CDR3 length equals 13 residues. CDR3 region: CASSLTRYNEQFF. In DNA form, the CDR3 reads TGTGCCAGCAGCTTAACCCGGTACAATGAGCAGTTCTTC.

The chain carries TRBV30 and TRBJ2-7, with 7 nucleotides matching TRBD2. The CDR3 covers 14 residues. The V and J ends lost 5 bases and 2 bases, in that order; junction bases with no gene match: 9. Germline loops: CDR1 GTSNPN, CDR2 SVGIG (reference sequence). CDR3 DNA sequence: TGTGCCTGGGACAATACGGGGGGAGCCTACGAGCAGTACTTC. Translated, it gives CAWDNTGGAYEQYF.

The gene calls are TRBV5-6 and TRBJ2-4; D remains unclear. Germline V gene sequence: CDR1 SGHDT, CDR2 YYEEEE. V lost 4 bases and J 0 bases, leaving 5 bases between the germline ends. The length of the CDR3 is 13 residues. This CDR3 is CASSKGAKNIQYF. In nucleotides, the CDR3 is TGTGCCAGCAGCAAGGGAGCCAAAAACATTCAGTACTTC.

Regarding this clone: The sample holds other DNA sequences that translate to the same CDR3. The J gene is TRBJ2-7, the V gene TRBV5-6; D unresolved. CDR1 and CDR2 from the germline V gene are SGHDT and YYEEEE. V lost 0 bases and J 4 bases, leaving 5 bases between the germline ends. CDR3 size: 12 residues. The CDR3 reads CASSLGGYEQYF. The CDR3 DNA reads TGTGCCAGCAGCTTGGGGGGTTACGAGCAGTACTTC.

On this clone itself: The sample holds other DNA sequences that translate to the same CDR3. The chain joins TRBV5-1 to TRBJ1-1; tentative D call: TRBD1 (6 bases). In germline, CDR1 is SGHRS, CDR2 YFSETQ. V was shortened by 3 bases and J by 1 base, with 10 bases between the two germline ends. The CDR3 is 14 amino acids. CDR3 region: CASSSGQPNTEAFF. CDR3 DNA: TGCGCCAGCAGCTCAGGACAGCCGAACACTGAAGCTTTCTTT. Full variable domain (outside the CDR3, taken from reference TRBV5-1 and TRBJ1-1): KAGVTQTPRYLIKTRGQQVTLSCSPISGHRSVSWYQQTPGQGLQFLFEYFSETQRNKGNFPGRFSGRQFSNSRSEMNVSTLELGDSALYLCASSSGQPNTEAFFGQGTRLTVV.

The chain couples TRBV27 to TRBJ2-3; D unclear. Trimming shortened V by 1 base and J by 4 bases, and 6 bases separated the two germline ends. There are 13 residues in the CDR3. Looked up from germline, CDR1 is MNHEY and CDR2 is SMNVEV (reference sequence). CDR3 residues: CASSLFGPDTQYF. The DNA of the CDR3 is TGTGCCAGCAGTTTATTTGGGCCAGATACGCAGTATTTT.

As to this clone: This sample includes further DNA sequences coding for the same CDR3. V and J are TRBV6-1 and TRBJ1-5; D is perhaps TRBD1 (5 bases). The CDR3 sequence is 14 residues long. Per the germline V gene, CDR1 is MNHNS and CDR2 is SASEGT. The V and J ends lost 2 bases and 2 bases respectively, with 7 bases between them. CDR3 nucleotide sequence: TGTGCCAGCAGTGAAACGGGGGGCAATCAGCCCCAGCATTTT. Protein sequence: CASSETGGNQPQHF.

V is TRBV30 and J is TRBJ2-5; TRBD2 matches at 7 bases. Germline V gene lookup returns CDR1 GTSNPN and CDR2 SVGIG (reference sequence). V shed 2 bases, J shed 3 bases, and the junction held 6 bases outside the gene matches. The CDR3 totals 14 residues. CDR3 sequence reads: CAWSLRAGKETQYF. CDR3 DNA: TGTGCCTGGAGTCTTCGAGCGGGGAAAGAGACCCAGTACTTC.

J is TRBJ2-3 and V is TRBV9; D unresolved. The CDR3 is 16 residues long. Germline V gene lookup returns CDR1 SGDLS and CDR2 YYNGEE. Trimming removed 0 bases from V and 0 bases from J, with 11 bases in between. Written as DNA, the CDR3 is TGTGCCAGCAGCGTAGGCAGCCAACCTAGCACAGATACGCAGTATTTT. It specifies CASSVGSQPSTDTQYF.

This chain links TRBV5-6 with TRBJ1-6, with D possibly TRBD1 on 6 matching bases. This CDR3 region has 14 residues. Germline loops: CDR1 SGHDT, CDR2 YYEEEE. The ends were cut back, 4 bases at V and 6 bases at J, with 11 bases in the middle. CDR3 amino acids: CASSADSFNSPLHF. The DNA of the CDR3 is TGTGCCAGCAGCGCGGACAGTTTTAATTCACCCCTCCACTTT. Full variable domain (remainder filled in from reference TRBV5-6 and TRBJ1-6): DAGVTQSPTHLIKTRGQQVTLRCSPKSGHDTVSWYQQALGQGPQFIFQYYEEEERQRGNFPDRFSGHQFPNYSSELNVNALLLGDSALYLCASSADSFNSPLHFGNGTRLTVT.

The chain links TRBV5-1 to TRBJ2-3, with TRBD2 matching 7 bases. This CDR3 contains 15 residues. CDR1 and CDR2 from the germline V gene are SGHRS and YFSETQ. V shed 2 bases and J 1 base; nucleotides not matched to a gene: 4. CDR3 amino acids: CASSFQGGGTDTQYF. The CDR3 DNA sequence: TGCGCCAGCAGCTTTCAGGGAGGGGGCACAGATACGCAGTATTTT.

The rearrangement links TRBV29-1 to TRBJ2-7, with D hard to call. Germline V gene data show CDR1 as SQVTM and CDR2 as ANQGSEA. The CDR3 consists of 11 residues. V shed 3 bases and J shed 4 bases, with 7 bases lying between them. In DNA, the CDR3 is TGCAGCGTTGAGGGTCTGTACGAGCAGTACTTC. It codes for CSVEGLYEQYF.

V and J are TRBV5-1 and TRBJ2-5; 7 bases match TRBD2. J lost 4 bases, V lost 5 bases, and 8 bases had no gene match. Germline-derived CDR1 and CDR2 are SGHRS and YFSETQ. The CDR3 covers 14 residues. The CDR3 here is CASSTHAGAETQYF. DNA for the CDR3: TGCGCCAGCAGTACCCACGCGGGAGCAGAGACCCAGTACTTC.

This clone was found once. The chain employs TRBV7-9 and TRBJ1-4, with a tentative D call TRBD1 (5 bases). CDR1 is SEHNR, CDR2 FQNEAQ, per germline (reference sequence). The CDR3 has 18 residues. Trimming took 5 bases from V and 8 from J, leaving 27 bases between them. The CDR3 nucleotides read TGTGCCAGCAGCCAAGACGCCACCGGGACCCCCTTTAGGGAAAAACTGTTTTTT. Translation: CASSQDATGTPFREKLFF.

J is TRBJ2-7 and V is TRBV7-9; the D gene is possibly TRBD2 (5 bases). The CDR3 totals 12 residues. Germline CDR1 is SEHNR and CDR2 is FQNEAQ (reference sequence). Trimming took off 3 bases at V and 3 bases at J, with 6 bases between the two ends. The CDR3 loop is CASSFDYYEQYF. The DNA for the CDR3 is TGTGCCAGCAGCTTTGACTACTACGAGCAGTACTTC. The complete variable domain, with remaining parts taken from reference TRBV7-9 and TRBJ2-7, reads DTGVSQNPRHKITKRGQNVTFRCDPISEHNRLYWYRQTLGQGPEFLTYFQNEAQLEKSRLLSDRFSAERPKGSFSTLEIQRTEQGDSAMYLCASSFDYYEQYFGPGTRLTVT.

V is TRBV28 and J is TRBJ2-1; D possibly corresponds to TRBD2 (6 bases). This CDR3 contains 16 residues. V was pared by 5 bases and J by 2 bases, with 16 bases between. Germline-derived CDR1 and CDR2 are MDHEN and SYDVKM. The CDR3: CASSRGGAITYNEQFF. Written as DNA, the CDR3 is TGTGCCAGCAGTCGAGGCGGGGCCATAACCTACAATGAGCAGTTCTTC.

A note on this clone: At the DNA level, this CDR3 is encoded by other sequences in the same sample as well. This chain joins TRBV5-1 and TRBJ2-3; D gene uncertain. CDR3 length equals 14 residues. Trimming removed 4 bases at V and 1 base at J, with 10 bases between. In germline, CDR1 is SGHRS, CDR2 YFSETQ. The CDR3 DNA sequence: TGCGCCAGCAGCCTTCAGGCGGGCACAGATACGCAGTATTTT. Its protein is CASSLQAGTDTQYF.

The chain combines TRBV5-6 with TRBJ2-5; D is uncertain. This CDR3 comprises 14 residues. Germline CDR1 reads SGHDT; CDR2 reads YYEEEE. The V gene lost 2 bases and the J gene lost 5 bases, with 13 bases spanning the gap. The CDR3 loop reads CASSFGSFGETQYF. In nucleotides, the CDR3 is TGTGCCAGCAGCTTTGGCAGCTTCGGGGAGACCCAGTACTTC. Filled out from reference TRBV5-6 and TRBJ2-5, the complete variable domain reads DAGVTQSPTHLIKTRGQQVTLRCSPKSGHDTVSWYQQALGQGPQFIFQYYEEEERQRGNFPDRFSGHQFPNYSSELNVNALLLGDSALYLCASSFGSFGETQYFGPGTRLLVL.

The chain uses TRBV6-5 and TRBJ1-1; tentative D call: TRBD1 (5 bases). The CDR3 spans 15 residues. Deletions cut 5 bases from V and 0 bases from J, with 13 bases between. Per the germline V gene, CDR1 is MNHEY and CDR2 is SVGAGI. CDR3 nucleotides: TGTGCCAGCAGTGGTATCAGGGTGGTGAACACTGAAGCTTTCTTT. This gives the protein CASSGIRVVNTEAFF.

The CDR3: CASSARQGAGNQPQHF. The DNA for the CDR3 is TGTGCCAGCAGTGCAAGACAGGGCGCGGGCAATCAGCCCCAGCATTTT. The chain employs TRBV6-1 and TRBJ1-5; TRBD1 aligns across 7 bases. With V trimmed by 4 bases and J by 2 bases, 8 bases remained unmatched. The CDR3 is 16 residues long. CDR1 MNHNS and CDR2 SASEGT come from the germline V gene.

J is TRBJ2-7 and V is TRBV7-2; D ambiguous. V was pared by 0 bases and J by 3 bases, with 9 bases between. The CDR3 is 14 amino acids. Germline CDR1 is SGHTA and CDR2 is FQGNSA. Written as DNA, the CDR3 is TGTGCCAGCAGCTTAGCGGTGTGGGGCTACGAGCAGTACTTC. Translated, it gives CASSLAVWGYEQYF. The complete variable domain, with remaining parts taken from reference TRBV7-2 and TRBJ2-7, reads GAGVSQSPSNKVTEKGKDVELRCDPISGHTALYWYRQSLGQGLEFLIYFQGNSAPDKSGLPSDRFSAERTGGSVSTLTIQRTQQEDSAVYLCASSLAVWGYEQYFGPGTRLTVT.

V usage is TRBV28 and J usage is TRBJ2-2; D tentatively fits TRBD1 or TRBD2 (6 bases each). CDR1 is MDHEN, CDR2 SYDVKM, per germline. Between the trimmed V and J ends, which lost 5 bases and 4 bases, there was a span of 17 bases. The CDR3 runs to 16 residues. In DNA, the CDR3 is TGTGCCAGCAGTGGTACAGGGTTGGGAGGCACCGGGGAGCTGTTTTTT. This translates into CASSGTGLGGTGELFF. Variable domain in full (rest from reference TRBV28 and TRBJ2-2): DVKVTQSSRYLVKRTGEKVFLECVQDMDHENMFWYRQDPGLGLRLIYFSYDVKMKEKGDIPEGYSVSREKKERFSLILESASTNQTSMYLCASSGTGLGGTGELFFGEGSRLTVL.

This rearrangement joins TRBV30 to TRBJ2-7; TRBD1 matches 7 bases. CDR1 GTSNPN and CDR2 SVGIG come from the germline V gene (reference sequence). Germline trimming cut 5 bases from V and 1 base from J; bases unmatched to any gene: 20. This CDR3 has 18 residues. The CDR3 protein is CAWYRRPKAGGNSYEQYF. CDR3 coding DNA: TGTGCCTGGTACAGGCGGCCTAAGGCAGGGGGAAATTCCTACGAGCAGTACTTC.

This sequence joins TRBV6-5 and TRBJ1-2; weak D call: TRBD1 (6 bases). The CDR3 totals 13 residues. With 10 bases removed from V and 6 bases from J, the gap between germline ends came to 18 bases. Germline V gives CDR1 MNHEY, CDR2 SVGAGI. This chain's CDR3 is CATTSGQNDGYTF. The CDR3 region has the DNA TGTGCCACCACTTCAGGACAGAACGATGGCTACACCTTC.

This rearrangement joins TRBV7-9 to TRBJ2-1; D assignment may be TRBD1 or TRBD2 (5 bases each). V lost 5 bases and J lost 4, with 18 bases in between. The CDR3 is 16 amino acids. CDR1 is SEHNR and CDR2 is FQNEAQ in the germline V gene (reference sequence). Here the CDR3 reads CASSPYLTGGYNEQFF. DNA of the CDR3: TGTGCCAGCAGCCCTTATCTGACTGGGGGATACAATGAGCAGTTCTTC. The full variable domain, its missing parts supplied by reference TRBV7-9 and TRBJ2-1, is DTGVSQNPRHKITKRGQNVTFRCDPISEHNRLYWYRQTLGQGPEFLTYFQNEAQLEKSRLLSDRFSAERPKGSFSTLEIQRTEQGDSAMYLCASSPYLTGGYNEQFFGPGTRLTVL.

The V gene is TRBV9, the J gene TRBJ1-2; TRBD1 matches 9 bases. This CDR3 is 13 amino acids long. CDR1 is SGDLS, CDR2 YYNGEE, per germline. With V trimmed by 5 bases and J by 5 bases, 4 bases remained unmatched. CDR3 nucleotide sequence: TGTGCCAGCAGGGGGACAGGGCGATATGGCTACACCTTC. Translated: CASRGTGRYGYTF.

Comments on this clone: The same CDR3 is also encoded by other DNA sequences in this sample. Written as DNA, the CDR3 is TGCGCCAGCAGCTTGTCATCTAGCGCAGATACGCAGTATTTT. Protein: CASSLSSSADTQYF. The chain employs TRBV5-1 and TRBJ2-3, with D possibly matching TRBD2 (6 bases). The germline gives CDR1 SGHRS, CDR2 YFSETQ. V lost 1 base to trimming and J lost 4 bases, with 10 bases between them. The CDR3 length is 14 residues.